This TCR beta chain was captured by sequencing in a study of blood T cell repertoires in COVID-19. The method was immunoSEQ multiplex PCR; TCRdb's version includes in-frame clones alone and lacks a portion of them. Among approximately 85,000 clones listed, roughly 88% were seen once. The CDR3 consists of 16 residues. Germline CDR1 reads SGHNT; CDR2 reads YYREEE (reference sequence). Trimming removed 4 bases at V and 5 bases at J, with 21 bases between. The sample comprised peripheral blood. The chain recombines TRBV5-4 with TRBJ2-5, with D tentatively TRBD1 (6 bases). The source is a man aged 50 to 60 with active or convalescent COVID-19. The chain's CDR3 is CASSLSASGVGETQYF. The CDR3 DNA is TGTGCCAGCAGCCTATCCGCGTCAGGGGTAGGGGAGACCCAGTACTTC.